What follows are 8 T cell receptor beta chains derived from one specimen sequenced in a study of T cell responses to AZD1222 COVID-19 vaccine. Clones were sequenced by immunoSEQ multiplex PCR, and TCRdb holds only the in-frame ones, with some missing. The table has around 140,000 clones, about 93% seen once. The material was peripheral blood, obtained on day 0 of AZD1222 vaccination. The source of these receptors is an adult in good health.

This clone was observed a single time. The genes are TRBV29-1 and TRBJ2-1; 11 bases fit TRBD2. This CDR3 is built from 14 residues. The J segment lost 2 bases and the V segment lost 6 bases, leaving 3 bases of the junction unmatched. Germline V gives CDR1 SQVTM, CDR2 ANQGSEA. The DNA for the CDR3 is TGCAGCGTGCATAGCGGGAGGGCCTACAATGAGCAGTTCTTC. It specifies CSVHSGRAYNEQFF.

The chain links TRBV5-4 to TRBJ1-2; a weak D match, TRBD1 (6 bases). V was clipped by 0 bases and J by 4 bases, with 16 bases between them. The germline CDR1 and CDR2 sequences are SGHNT and YYREEE (reference sequence). The CDR3 spans 16 residues. DNA for the CDR3: TGTGCCAGCAGCTTGGCCTCTAGTTCGGGGGCCTATGGCTACACCTTC. Translated: CASSLASSSGAYGYTF. The complete variable domain, with remaining parts taken from reference TRBV5-4 and TRBJ1-2, reads ETGVTQSPTHLIKTRGQQVTLRCSSQSGHNTVSWYQQALGQGPQFIFQYYREEENGRGNFPPRFSGLQFPNYSSELNVNALELDDSALYLCASSLASSSGAYGYTFGSGTRLTVV.

The table lists this clone with a count of one. The CDR3 spells CASSSRRGIDNQPQHF. DNA of the CDR3: TGTGCCAGTAGTAGCCGACGGGGAATTGACAATCAGCCCCAGCATTTT. This chain joins TRBV19 and TRBJ1-5, with D unresolved. Trimming stripped 4 bases from V and 3 bases from J, with 16 bases between. CDR1 and CDR2 from the germline V gene are LNHDA and SQIVND (reference sequence). The CDR3 consists of 16 residues.

V gene TRBV3-1 (or the pseudogene TRBV3-2) combines with J gene TRBJ2-7; 7 bases align to TRBD1. The germline V gene has CDR1 LGHDT and CDR2 YNNKEL (reference sequence). Losses at the gene ends were 0 bases for V and 3 bases for J; bases not matched to a gene: 8. This CDR3 has 16 amino acids. CDR3 bases: TGTGCCAGCAGCCAAGAGAATCCGAGACAGGGCTACGAGCAGTACTTC. Translation: CASSQENPRQGYEQYF.

This chain connects TRBV15 to TRBJ1-5; D unresolved. CDR1 and CDR2 from the germline V gene are LNHNV and YYDKDF (reference sequence). Trimming removed 5 bases at V and 8 bases at J, with 13 bases between. The CDR3 spans 13 residues. This chain's CDR3 is CATSPSSGKPQHF. CDR3 coding DNA: TGTGCCACCAGCCCGAGCTCGGGGAAGCCCCAGCATTTT.

The CDR3 DNA is TGTGCCAGCAGTTTTAGAGGCAGGAACGGGGACGAAAAACTGTTTTTT. This gives the protein CASSFRGRNGDEKLFF. The V call is TRBV27, the J call TRBJ1-4; possibly TRBD1 for D (5 bases). This CDR3 contains 16 residues. The germline V gene encodes CDR1 MNHEY and CDR2 SMNVEV (reference sequence). V lost 3 bases and J 8 bases, leaving 19 bases between the germline ends.

Only one count was recorded for this clone. This sequence joins TRBV4-2 and TRBJ2-7; 10 bases line up with TRBD1. This CDR3 is 14 amino acids long. With 6 bases clipped from V and 3 bases from J, the junction kept 5 bases outside the gene matches. CDR1 is LGHNA, CDR2 YNFKEQ, per germline. The chain's CDR3 is CASSPGTGVYEQYF. CDR3 nucleotide sequence: TGTGCCAGCAGTCCCGGGACAGGGGTCTACGAGCAGTACTTC.

This sequence joins TRBV19 and TRBJ1-2, with 8 bases that match TRBD1. The V segment lost 5 bases and the J segment 8 bases; nucleotides outside the gene matches: 7. The CDR3 covers 13 residues. Germline lookup yields CDR1 LNHDA and CDR2 SQIVND (reference sequence). CDR3 bases: TGTGCCAGTAGTTCCCGGACAGGGCGAGGCTACACCTTC. It encodes CASSSRTGRGYTF.